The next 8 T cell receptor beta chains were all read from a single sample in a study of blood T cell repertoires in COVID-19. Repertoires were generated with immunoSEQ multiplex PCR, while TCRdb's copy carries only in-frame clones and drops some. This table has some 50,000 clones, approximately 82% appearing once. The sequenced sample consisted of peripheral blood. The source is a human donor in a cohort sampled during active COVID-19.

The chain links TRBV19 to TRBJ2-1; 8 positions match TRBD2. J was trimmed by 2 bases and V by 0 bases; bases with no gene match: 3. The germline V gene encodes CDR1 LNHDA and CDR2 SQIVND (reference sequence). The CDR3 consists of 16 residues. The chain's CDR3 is CASSIDSGAPYNEQFF. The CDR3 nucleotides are TGTGCCAGTAGTATAGATAGCGGGGCCCCCTACAATGAGCAGTTCTTC.

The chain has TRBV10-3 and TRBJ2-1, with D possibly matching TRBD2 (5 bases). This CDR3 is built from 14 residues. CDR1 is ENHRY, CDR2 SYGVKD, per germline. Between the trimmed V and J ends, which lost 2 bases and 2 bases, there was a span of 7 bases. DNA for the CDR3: TGTGCCATCAGTGAGGAGGGCACCTACAATGAGCAGTTCTTC. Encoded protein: CAISEEGTYNEQFF.

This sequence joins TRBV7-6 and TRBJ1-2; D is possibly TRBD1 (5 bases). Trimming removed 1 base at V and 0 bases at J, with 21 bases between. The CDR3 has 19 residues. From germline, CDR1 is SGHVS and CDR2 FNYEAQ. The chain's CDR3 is CASSLEGRALLVANYGYTF. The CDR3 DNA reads TGTGCCAGCAGCTTAGAGGGCAGGGCGCTTCTTGTAGCTAACTATGGCTACACCTTC.

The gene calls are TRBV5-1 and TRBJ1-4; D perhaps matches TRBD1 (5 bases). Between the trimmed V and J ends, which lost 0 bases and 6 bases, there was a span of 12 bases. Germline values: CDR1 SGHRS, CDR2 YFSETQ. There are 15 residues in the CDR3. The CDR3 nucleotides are TGCGCCAGCAGCTTGGGGCAGGGCCGTTATGAAAAACTGTTTTTT. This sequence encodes CASSLGQGRYEKLFF.

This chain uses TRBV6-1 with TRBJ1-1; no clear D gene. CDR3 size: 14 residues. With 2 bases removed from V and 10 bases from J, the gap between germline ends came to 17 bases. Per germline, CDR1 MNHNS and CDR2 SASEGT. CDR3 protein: CASSELEGRGGAFF. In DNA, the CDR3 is TGTGCCAGCAGTGAATTGGAAGGTCGCGGTGGAGCTTTCTTT.

The DNA for the CDR3 is TGTGCCAGCAGCACCTGGCGGGAGGGTAACTCCTACAATGAGCAGTTCTTC. Its translation is CASSTWREGNSYNEQFF. The rearrangement joins TRBV21-1 to TRBJ2-1; the table's D gene call, TRBD2, was not cross checked with the DNA. TRBV21-1 is designated a pseudogene. CDR3 length: 17 amino acids.

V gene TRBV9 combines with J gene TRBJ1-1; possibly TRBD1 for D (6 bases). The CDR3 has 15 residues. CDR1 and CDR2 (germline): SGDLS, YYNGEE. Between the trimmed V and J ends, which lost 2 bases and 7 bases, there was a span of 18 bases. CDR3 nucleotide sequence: TGTGCCAGCAGCGTGGACATCAGTGGGGACATTGAAGCTTTCTTT. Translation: CASSVDISGDIEAFF.

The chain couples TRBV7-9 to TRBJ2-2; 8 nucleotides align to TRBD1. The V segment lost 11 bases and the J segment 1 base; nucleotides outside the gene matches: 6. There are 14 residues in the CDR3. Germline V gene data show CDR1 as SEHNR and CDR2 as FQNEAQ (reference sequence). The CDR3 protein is CAGQTGVNTGELFF. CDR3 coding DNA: TGTGCCGGCCAGACAGGGGTGAACACCGGGGAGCTGTTTTTT.